What follows are 16 T cell receptor beta chains derived from one specimen sequenced in a study of cytomegalovirus exposure and HLA in healthy donors (dated by TCRdb to between 2016 and 2019). Libraries were constructed by the immunoSEQ multiplex PCR assay. A mixture of 60 forward primers for TCR Vbeta segments and 13 reverse primers for TCR Jbeta segments was used in the multiplex PCR. TCRdb carries this immuneACCESS record with in-frame sequences only. Its versions omit some clonotypes, under half of them owing to an unresolved V gene in the studies checked, with the rest unexplained. In all, the sample holds 100,000 or so clones, and roughly 75% of those were seen once. The top ten clones comprise around 6.7% of the sample. What was sequenced was PBMCs. All receptors come from a man aged 25 to 40 in good health and CMV-seronegative.

The chain is built from TRBV10-3 and TRBJ2-2; 10 positions match TRBD2. V lost 4 bases and J lost 2; bases outside the gene matches: 4. The CDR3 length is 16 residues. CDR1 and CDR2 (germline): ENHRY, SYGVKD. The CDR3 region has the DNA TGTGCCATCAGTGGAACTAGCGGGATAAACACCGGGGAGCTGTTTTTT. Its translation: CAISGTSGINTGELFF.

V is TRBV19 and J is TRBJ2-2, with TRBD1 identical over 7 bases. The CDR3 consists of 16 residues. The V segment lost 5 bases and the J segment 3 bases; nucleotides outside the gene matches: 9. CDR1 is LNHDA, CDR2 SQIVND, per germline (reference sequence). CDR3 in amino acids: CASSPLTGSDTGELFF. DNA for the CDR3: TGTGCCAGTAGTCCATTGACAGGGTCAGACACCGGGGAGCTGTTTTTT.

This chain connects TRBV6-6 to TRBJ1-2, with D unresolved. Germline-derived CDR1 and CDR2 are MNHNY and SVGAGI (reference sequence). There are 15 residues in the CDR3. The V end was cut by 2 bases, the J end by 4 bases, with 14 bases between. As DNA, the CDR3 is TGTGCCAGCAGTTACAGCTCCAGGTATTCCTATGGCTACACCTTC. It specifies CASSYSSRYSYGYTF.

The chain couples TRBV5-4 to TRBJ2-5; D possibly corresponds to TRBD1 (6 bases). Trimming removed 0 bases at V and 4 bases at J, with 13 bases between. The CDR3 totals 15 residues. Germline assignment: CDR1 SGHNT and CDR2 YYREEE (reference sequence). CDR3 protein: CASSLGQGQGETQYF. CDR3 nucleotide sequence: TGTGCCAGCAGCTTGGGTCAGGGGCAGGGAGAGACCCAGTACTTC.

V is TRBV7-9 and J is TRBJ1-1; no reliable D call. The ends were cut back, 7 bases at V and 1 base at J, with 4 bases in the middle. The CDR3 extends over 11 amino acids. Germline-derived CDR1 and CDR2 are SEHNR and FQNEAQ (reference sequence). CDR3 sequence: CASTGNTEAFF. CDR3 coding DNA: TGTGCCAGCACCGGGAACACTGAAGCTTTCTTT. The whole variable domain, filled in from reference TRBV7-9 and TRBJ1-1, reads DTGVSQNPRHKITKRGQNVTFRCDPISEHNRLYWYRQTLGQGPEFLTYFQNEAQLEKSRLLSDRFSAERPKGSFSTLEIQRTEQGDSAMYLCASTGNTEAFFGQGTRLTVV.

The chain joins TRBV19 to TRBJ1-1; D might be TRBD1 (6 bases). V lost 2 bases and J 9 bases, leaving 16 bases between the germline ends. CDR1 and CDR2 (germline): LNHDA, SQIVND (reference sequence). CDR3 length: 14 residues. CDR3 loop: CASSISGGATKAFF. In nucleotides, the CDR3 is TGTGCCAGTAGTATATCTGGGGGCGCAACAAAAGCTTTCTTT.

The chain employs TRBV5-5 and TRBJ1-4; D is uncertain. The CDR3 consists of 14 residues. V lost 2 bases and J 5 bases, leaving 10 bases between the germline ends. Per the germline V gene, CDR1 is SGHKS and CDR2 is YYEKEE (reference sequence). As DNA, the CDR3 is TGTGCCAGCAGCTTTCGTGGAGGAAATGAAAAACTGTTTTTT. Amino acid sequence: CASSFRGGNEKLFF.

The CDR3 region is CASRVVPSGGTEAFF. DNA for the CDR3: TGTGCCAGCAGGGTGGTTCCGTCGGGGGGCACTGAAGCTTTCTTT. The rearrangement joins TRBV9 to TRBJ1-1, with D perhaps TRBD1 (5 bases). The CDR3 covers 15 residues. Trimming shortened V by 5 bases and J by 4 bases, and 18 bases separated the two germline ends. CDR1 is SGDLS and CDR2 is YYNGEE in the germline V gene.

CDR3 amino acids: CAISETSSKATDTQYF. Here the CDR3 DNA reads TGTGCCATCAGTGAGACTAGCTCAAAGGCCACAGATACGCAGTATTTT. This rearrangement joins TRBV10-3 to TRBJ2-3, with D possibly TRBD2 on 6 matching bases. The germline V gene has CDR1 ENHRY and CDR2 SYGVKD. Trimming removed 2 bases at V and 2 bases at J, with 14 bases between. The CDR3 contains 16 residues.

This sequence joins TRBV30 and TRBJ2-2; D is unresolved. The CDR3 length is 14 residues. Trimming left V 0 bases short and J 1 base short, with 6 bases between. The germline V gene encodes CDR1 GTSNPN and CDR2 SVGIG (reference sequence). Here the CDR3 reads CAWSVSLNTGELFF. CDR3 nucleotide sequence: TGTGCCTGGAGTGTATCCCTGAACACCGGGGAGCTGTTTTTT.

The chain couples TRBV6-5 to TRBJ1-2; tentative D call: TRBD1 (5 bases). Germline CDR1 and CDR2: MNHEY and SVGAGI. The CDR3 is made up of 14 amino acids. The V end was cut by 8 bases, the J end by 0 bases, with 13 bases between. CDR3 region: CASRGGGPNYGYTF. The CDR3 region has the DNA TGTGCCAGCCGGGGCGGGGGTCCTAACTATGGCTACACCTTC.

This chain connects TRBV7-2 to TRBJ1-5, with D possibly TRBD1 on 5 matching bases. CDR3 length: 15 amino acids. The ends were cut back, 1 base at V and 3 bases at J, with 10 bases in the middle. Germline CDR1 and CDR2: SGHTA and FQGNSA. The CDR3 reads CASSLVRQNNQPQHF. The CDR3 nucleotides are TGTGCCAGCAGCTTAGTGAGACAGAACAATCAGCCCCAGCATTTT.

The chain links TRBV4-1 to TRBJ1-1, with TRBD1 as a possible D gene (6 bases). Germline loops: CDR1 MGHRA, CDR2 YSYEKL. The CDR3 extends over 16 amino acids. V dropped 1 base and J dropped 1 base, with 13 bases sitting between them. As DNA, the CDR3 is TGCGCCAGCAGCCAAGTAAAACAGGGAAAGAACACTGAAGCTTTCTTT. It encodes CASSQVKQGKNTEAFF.

This clone was recorded once. The chain has TRBV6-4 and TRBJ2-2; possibly TRBD1 for D (6 bases). CDR3 length equals 15 residues. Trimming took 3 bases from V and 5 from J, leaving 13 bases between them. CDR1 MRHNA and CDR2 SNTAGT come from the germline V gene. The CDR3 is CASSETDSSTGELFF. The CDR3 region has the DNA TGTGCCAGCAGTGAAACGGACAGCTCGACCGGGGAGCTGTTTTTT.

CDR3 region: CASSLIRRDRSSYNEQFF. In DNA, the CDR3 is TGTGCCAGCAGCTTAATAAGGCGGGACCGAAGCTCCTACAATGAGCAGTTCTTC. This chain links TRBV7-8 with TRBJ2-1, with a tentative D call TRBD2 (6 bases). CDR3 size: 18 residues. Per the germline V gene, CDR1 is SGHVS and CDR2 is FQNEAQ. Trimming took 2 bases from V and 0 from J, leaving 17 bases between them.

The rearrangement links TRBV5-4 to TRBJ1-1; 8 bases map to TRBD1. The CDR3 consists of 14 residues. V dropped 4 bases and J dropped 2; count of bases not matched to a gene: 4. CDR1 and CDR2 from the germline V gene are SGHNT and YYREEE (reference sequence). The CDR3 reads CASSVGQGNTEAFF. The CDR3 bases are TGTGCCAGCAGCGTCGGACAGGGCAACACTGAAGCTTTCTTT. The variable domain in full, with the rest retrieved from reference TRBV5-4 and TRBJ1-1, is ETGVTQSPTHLIKTRGQQVTLRCSSQSGHNTVSWYQQALGQGPQFIFQYYREEENGRGNFPPRFSGLQFPNYSSELNVNALELDDSALYLCASSVGQGNTEAFFGQGTRLTVV.